This T cell receptor beta chain was captured by sequencing in a study of blood T cell repertoires in COVID-19. Study background: COVID-19 samples, acute and convalescent, were from the United States, Italy and Spain.

This CDR3 contains 15 residues. Trimming took 4 bases from V and 2 from J, leaving 13 bases between them. The V gene's germline CDR1 is SGHDT and CDR2 YYEEEE. Sequenced by immunoSEQ multiplex PCR; TCRdb stores in-frame clones only, minus some. This sample yields 90,000 to 150,000 clones, of which 87% are seen a single time; 7.7% belongs to the top ten. This rearrangement joins TRBV5-6 to TRBJ1-5; no firm D call. This TCR came from a human donor in a cohort sampled during active COVID-19. Material for sequencing was peripheral blood. CDR3 in amino acids: CASSPRRVRNQPQHF. The CDR3 nucleotides read TGTGCCAGCAGCCCCCGGCGGGTGCGCAATCAGCCCCAGCATTTT.